This T cell receptor beta chain originates from a study of response to subunit inactivated influenza vaccine. Study-wide points: Researchers suggested that each seasonal influenza vaccination recruits few new T cells.

This clonotype has more than one count but fewer than ten. Its antigen remains unidentified. TCRdb recomputed calls from the RT-PCR reads with MiXCR, one row per CDR3 protein. The data contain approximately 520,000 distinct CDR3 sequences, approximately 15% of them singletons. The CDR3 covers 14 residues. With 4 bases clipped from V and 5 bases from J, the junction kept 7 bases outside the gene matches. The germline gives CDR1 SGHAT, CDR2 FQNNGV. Sequences were derived from CD4+ T cells sorted from PBMCs, sampled less than 30 months after vaccination. This sequence originates from a man between 50 and 69 years old who received an inactivated influenza vaccine. This chain joins TRBV11-2 and TRBJ2-5; the match to TRBD1 covers 7 bases. CDR3 sequence: CASSSYRGRETQYF. Written as DNA, the CDR3 is TGTGCCAGCAGCTCTTACAGGGGTCGGGAGACCCAGTACTTC.